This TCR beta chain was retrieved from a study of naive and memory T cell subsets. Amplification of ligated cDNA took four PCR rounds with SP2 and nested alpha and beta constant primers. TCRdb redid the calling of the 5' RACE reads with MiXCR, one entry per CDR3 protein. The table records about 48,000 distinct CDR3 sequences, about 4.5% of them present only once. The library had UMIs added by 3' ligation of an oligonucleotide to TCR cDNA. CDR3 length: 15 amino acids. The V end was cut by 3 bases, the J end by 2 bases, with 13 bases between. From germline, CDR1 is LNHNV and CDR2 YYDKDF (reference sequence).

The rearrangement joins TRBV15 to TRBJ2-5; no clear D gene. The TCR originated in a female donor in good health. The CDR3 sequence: CATSSPPQRQETQYF. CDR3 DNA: TGTGCCACCAGCAGCCCCCCGCAAAGACAAGAGACCCAGTACTTC.